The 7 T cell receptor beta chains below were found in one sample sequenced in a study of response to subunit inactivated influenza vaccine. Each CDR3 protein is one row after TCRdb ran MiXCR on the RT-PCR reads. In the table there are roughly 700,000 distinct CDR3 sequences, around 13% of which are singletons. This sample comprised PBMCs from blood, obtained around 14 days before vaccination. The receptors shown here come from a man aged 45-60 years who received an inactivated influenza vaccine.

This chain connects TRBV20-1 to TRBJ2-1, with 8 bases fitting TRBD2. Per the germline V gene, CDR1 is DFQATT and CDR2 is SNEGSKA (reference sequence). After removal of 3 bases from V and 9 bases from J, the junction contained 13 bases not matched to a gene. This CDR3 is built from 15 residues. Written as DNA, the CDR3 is TGCAGTGCTAGCCCCCTAGCGGGTGGAGGTACTGAGCAGTTCTTC. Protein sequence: CSASPLAGGGTEQFF.

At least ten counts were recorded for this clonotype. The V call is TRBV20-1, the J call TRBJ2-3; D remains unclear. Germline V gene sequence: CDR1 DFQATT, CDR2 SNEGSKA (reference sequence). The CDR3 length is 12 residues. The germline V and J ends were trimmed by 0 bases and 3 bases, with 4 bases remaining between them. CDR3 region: CSARDLTDTQYF. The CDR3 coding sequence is TGCAGTGCTAGAGATCTAACAGATACGCAGTATTTT.

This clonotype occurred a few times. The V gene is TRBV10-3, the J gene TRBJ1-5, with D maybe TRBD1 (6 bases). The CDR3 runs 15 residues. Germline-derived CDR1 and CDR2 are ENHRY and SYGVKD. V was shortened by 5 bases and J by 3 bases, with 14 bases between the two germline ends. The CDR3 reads CAISRFRDTNQPQHF. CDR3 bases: TGTGCCATCAGTCGATTCCGGGACACCAATCAGCCCCAGCATTTT.

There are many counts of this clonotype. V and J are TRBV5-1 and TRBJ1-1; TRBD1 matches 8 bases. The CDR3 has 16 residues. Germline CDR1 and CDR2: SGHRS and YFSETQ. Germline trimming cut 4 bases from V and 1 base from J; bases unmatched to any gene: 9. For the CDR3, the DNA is TGCGCCAGCAGCATGGGACCACAGGGGGGGAACACTGAAGCTTTCTTT. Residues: CASSMGPQGGNTEAFF.

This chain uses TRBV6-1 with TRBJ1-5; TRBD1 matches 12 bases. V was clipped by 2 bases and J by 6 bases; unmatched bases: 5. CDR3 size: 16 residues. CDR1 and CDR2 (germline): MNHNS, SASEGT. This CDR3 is CASSEPGQGARQPQHF. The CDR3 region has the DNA TGTGCCAGCAGTGAACCGGGACAGGGGGCTCGTCAGCCCCAGCATTTT.

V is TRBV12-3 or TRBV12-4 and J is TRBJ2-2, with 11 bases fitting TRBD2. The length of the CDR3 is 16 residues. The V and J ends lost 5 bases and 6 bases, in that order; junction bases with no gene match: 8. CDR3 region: CASSPLLAGVAGELFF. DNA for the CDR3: TGTGCCAGCAGTCCCCTACTAGCGGGAGTGGCCGGGGAGCTGTTTTTT.

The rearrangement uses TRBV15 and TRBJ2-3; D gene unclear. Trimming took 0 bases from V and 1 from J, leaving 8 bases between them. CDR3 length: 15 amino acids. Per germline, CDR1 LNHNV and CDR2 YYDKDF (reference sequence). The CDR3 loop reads CATSRESARTDTQYF. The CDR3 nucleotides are TGTGCCACCAGCAGAGAGTCAGCTCGCACAGATACGCAGTATTTT.